The subject of this entry is one T cell receptor beta chain. TCRdb's table, derived via immunoSEQ multiplex PCR, lists solely in-frame clones and lacks some. The sample shows approximately 30,000 clones, approximately 72% of them seen only once. V was shortened by 3 bases and J by 8 bases, with 10 bases between the two germline ends. This CDR3 spans 12 amino acids. Germline CDR1 reads MDHEN; CDR2 reads SYDVKM. The source of the sample is a study of memory CD4+ T cells and cytomegalovirus serostatus. The sort gate was single viable CD3+CD4+CD8-CD45RO+ cells for memory CD4+ T cells. The source is an adult in good health and CMV-seronegative. Some clones in this sample may be carry-over from other donors' samples. Material for sequencing was memory CD4+ T cells from blood. The chain links TRBV28 to TRBJ1-1; no firm D call. CDR3 nucleotide sequence: TGTGCCAGCAGTTTGGGCTCTAGGGAAGCTTTCTTT. Amino acid sequence: CASSLGSREAFF. Complete variable domain (other parts from reference TRBV28 and TRBJ1-1): DVKVTQSSRYLVKRTGEKVFLECVQDMDHENMFWYRQDPGLGLRLIYFSYDVKMKEKGDIPEGYSVSREKKERFSLILESASTNQTSMYLCASSLGSREAFFGQGTRLTVV.